Each of the 6 T cell receptor beta chains below was sequenced from the same sample in a study of shared clonotypes between healthy human individuals. Repertoires were generated with immunoSEQ multiplex PCR, while TCRdb's copy carries only in-frame clones and drops some. The sample lists fewer than 850,000 clones; 55% to 75% were seen once. The sequenced sample was memory CD4+ T cells sorted from blood. Sample subset: CD45RA-negative fraction. Receptors were obtained from a woman in her 30s in good health.

The genes are TRBV4-1 and TRBJ1-4; D perhaps matches TRBD1 (5 bases). The CDR3 contains 17 residues. Germline loops: CDR1 MGHRA, CDR2 YSYEKL. Trimming took 0 bases from V and 3 from J, leaving 14 bases between them. The CDR3 DNA reads as TGCGCCAGCAGCCAAGACGCCGACAGTGAAGCTAATGAAAAACTGTTTTTT. This encodes CASSQDADSEANEKLFF.

There are a few counts of this clone. CDR3 region: CASSLRVMNTEAFF. DNA for the CDR3: TGTGCCAGCAGCTTGAGAGTGATGAACACTGAAGCTTTCTTT. This chain links TRBV5-5 with TRBJ1-1; D not resolved. This CDR3 has 14 amino acids. Germline-derived CDR1 and CDR2 are SGHKS and YYEKEE (reference sequence). V dropped 1 base and J dropped 0 bases, with 7 bases sitting between them.

The rearrangement links TRBV9 to TRBJ2-7; possible D gene TRBD2, 5 bases. CDR3 length equals 13 residues. Germline values: CDR1 SGDLS, CDR2 YYNGEE. V was shortened by 1 base and J by 0 bases, with 5 bases between the two germline ends. This chain's CDR3 is CASSVTSSYEQYF. As DNA, the CDR3 is TGTGCCAGCAGCGTAACTAGCTCCTACGAGCAGTACTTC. Combining the CDR3 with reference TRBV9 and TRBJ2-7 gives the whole variable domain DSGVTQTPKHLITATGQRVTLRCSPRSGDLSVYWYQQSLDQGLQFLIQYYNGEERAKGNILERFSAQQFPDLHSELNLSSLELGDSALYFCASSVTSSYEQYFGPGTRLTVT.

J is TRBJ2-7 and V is TRBV5-5; 7 bases align to TRBD1. This CDR3 region has 15 residues. The V segment lost 4 bases and the J segment 0 bases; nucleotides outside the gene matches: 7. Germline V gene lookup returns CDR1 SGHKS and CDR2 YYEKEE (reference sequence). In nucleotides, the CDR3 is TGTGCCAGCAGCCTACAGGGGACCCACTCCTACGAGCAGTACTTC. It is translated as CASSLQGTHSYEQYF.

This clone was seen only a few times. The chain recombines TRBV29-1 with TRBJ1-1; D possibly corresponds to TRBD1 (6 bases). V lost 5 bases and J 0 bases, leaving 19 bases between the germline ends. The germline V gene has CDR1 SQVTM and CDR2 ANQGSEA. This CDR3 contains 16 residues. Here the CDR3 reads CSVFRRSRGMNTEAFF. As DNA, the CDR3 is TGCAGCGTTTTTAGAAGAAGCAGGGGTATGAACACTGAAGCTTTCTTT.

The chain couples TRBV27 to TRBJ1-5, with D maybe TRBD1 (6 bases). Trimming took 6 bases from V and 2 from J, leaving 20 bases between them. The CDR3 has 17 amino acids. Germline lookup yields CDR1 MNHEY and CDR2 SMNVEV (reference sequence). The CDR3 reads CASSHKRGRGGNQPQHF. CDR3 in DNA: TGTGCCAGCAGCCATAAAAGGGGCAGGGGTGGCAATCAGCCCCAGCATTTT.